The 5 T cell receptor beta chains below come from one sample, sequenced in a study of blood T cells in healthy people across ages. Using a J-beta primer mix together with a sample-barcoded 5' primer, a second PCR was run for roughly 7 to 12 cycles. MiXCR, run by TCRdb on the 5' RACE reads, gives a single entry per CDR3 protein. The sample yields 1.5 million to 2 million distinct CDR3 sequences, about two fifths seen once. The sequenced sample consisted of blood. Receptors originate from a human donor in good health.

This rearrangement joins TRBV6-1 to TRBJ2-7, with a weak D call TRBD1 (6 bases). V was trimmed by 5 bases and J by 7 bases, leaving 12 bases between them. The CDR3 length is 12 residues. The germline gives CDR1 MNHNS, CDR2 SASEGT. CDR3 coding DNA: TGTGCCAGCAGTCCGGGACAATGGGAGCAGTACTTC. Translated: CASSPGQWEQYF.

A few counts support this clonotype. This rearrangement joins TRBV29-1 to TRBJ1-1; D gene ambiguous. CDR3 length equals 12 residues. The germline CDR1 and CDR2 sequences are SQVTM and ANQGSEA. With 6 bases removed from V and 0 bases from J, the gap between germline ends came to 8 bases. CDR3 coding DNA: TGCAGCGTCACCGGGATGAACACTGAAGCTTTCTTT. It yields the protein CSVTGMNTEAFF.

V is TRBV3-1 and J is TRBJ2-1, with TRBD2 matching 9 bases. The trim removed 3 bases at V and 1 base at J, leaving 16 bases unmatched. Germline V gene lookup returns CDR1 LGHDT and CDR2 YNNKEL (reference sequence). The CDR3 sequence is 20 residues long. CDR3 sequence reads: CASSHALSGGLPESYNEQFF. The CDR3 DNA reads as TGTGCCAGCAGCCACGCGCTTAGCGGGGGCCTCCCCGAATCCTACAATGAGCAGTTCTTC.

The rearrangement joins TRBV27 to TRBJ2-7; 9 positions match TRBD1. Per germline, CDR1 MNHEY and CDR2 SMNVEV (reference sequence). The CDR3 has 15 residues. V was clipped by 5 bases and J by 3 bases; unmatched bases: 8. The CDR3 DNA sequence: TGTGCCAGCAGTATTAGACAGGGGGTGGTCTACGAGCAGTACTTC. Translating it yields CASSIRQGVVYEQYF.

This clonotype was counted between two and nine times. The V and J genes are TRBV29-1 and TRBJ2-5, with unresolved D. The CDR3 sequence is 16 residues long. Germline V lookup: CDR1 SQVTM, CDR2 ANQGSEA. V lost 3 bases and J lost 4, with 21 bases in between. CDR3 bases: TGCAGCGTTGATATCCCAAAGTGGGGATTGAGAGAGACCCAGTACTTC. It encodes CSVDIPKWGLRETQYF.